The 11 T cell receptor beta chains below were found in one sample sequenced in a study of cytomegalovirus exposure and HLA in healthy donors. This table comes from immunoSEQ multiplex PCR, and its TCRdb copy is limited to in-frame clones, with some not included. Of 100,000 to 150,000 clones in the sample, about 94% are singletons; the top ten hold roughly 1.3%. The specimen sequenced was PBMCs. These receptors originate from a woman under 30 in good health and CMV-seronegative.

The chain combines TRBV4-1 with TRBJ2-3, with TRBD1 matching over 8 bases. The CDR3 contains 15 residues. With V trimmed by 4 bases and J by 1 base, 4 bases remained unmatched. Germline lookup yields CDR1 MGHRA and CDR2 YSYEKL. The CDR3, as DNA: TGCGCCAGCAGCCTTGTGACAGGGGGCACAGATACGCAGTATTTT. The encoded protein is CASSLVTGGTDTQYF.

V usage is TRBV28 and J usage is TRBJ2-7; D is perhaps TRBD1 (5 bases). Trimming stripped 6 bases from V and 4 bases from J, with 10 bases between. The germline CDR1 and CDR2 sequences are MDHEN and SYDVKM. CDR3 length: 12 amino acids. CDR3 sequence (DNA): TGTGCCAGCAGGCAGGGTTTGTACGAGCAGTACTTC. Translated: CASRQGLYEQYF.

The chain is built from TRBV29-1 and TRBJ2-1; D may be TRBD1 (6 bases). The CDR3 extends over 12 amino acids. V gave up 5 bases and J gave up 5 bases, with 10 bases separating them. CDR1 is SQVTM, CDR2 ANQGSEA, per germline. The DNA for the CDR3 is TGCAGCGTTACGGGACAAGACAATGAGCAGTTCTTC. This encodes CSVTGQDNEQFF.

This rearrangement joins TRBV7-2 to TRBJ2-7; perhaps TRBD2 as D (6 bases). The CDR3 loop spans 16 amino acids. Germline-derived CDR1 and CDR2 are SGHTA and FQGNSA. Trimming pared 7 bases from V and 0 bases from J, leaving 19 bases between. The CDR3 here is CASTPGRAGLSYEQYF. The CDR3 DNA reads as TGTGCCAGCACCCCCGGTCGCGCGGGACTCTCCTACGAGCAGTACTTC.

The rearrangement joins TRBV7-6 to TRBJ1-1, with D possibly being TRBD1 (5 bases). The CDR3 has 16 residues. V was clipped by 0 bases and J by 1 base, with 12 bases between them. Germline V gene data show CDR1 as SGHVS and CDR2 as FNYEAQ. In DNA form, the CDR3 reads TGTGCCAGCAGCTTAGCAACGGCGGGGCAGAACACTGAAGCTTTCTTT. Protein: CASSLATAGQNTEAFF. Combining the CDR3 with reference TRBV7-6 and TRBJ1-1 gives the whole variable domain GAGVSQSPRYKVTKRGQDVALRCDPISGHVSLYWYRQALGQGPEFLTYFNYEAQQDKSGLPNDRFSAERPEGSISTLTIQRTEQRDSAMYRCASSLATAGQNTEAFFGQGTRLTVV.

This chain links TRBV5-6 with TRBJ1-1; unclear D gene. Germline CDR1 reads SGHDT; CDR2 reads YYEEEE. V gave up 1 base and J gave up 0 bases, with 4 bases separating them. The CDR3 covers 13 residues. CDR3 protein: CASSLLVNTEAFF. The CDR3 bases are TGTGCCAGCAGCTTGCTAGTGAACACTGAAGCTTTCTTT.

The V gene is TRBV6-6, the J gene TRBJ2-7; TRBD1 matches at 7 bases. Germline values: CDR1 MNHNY, CDR2 SVGAGI (reference sequence). V gave up 5 bases and J gave up 0 bases; unmatched junction bases: 7. This CDR3 comprises 15 residues. The CDR3 reads CASSPRTGTSYEQYF. CDR3 nucleotides: TGTGCCAGCAGTCCGAGGACAGGCACCTCCTACGAGCAGTACTTC.

The rearrangement uses TRBV6-6 and TRBJ2-1; TRBD2 might be the D (5 bases). The CDR3 is made up of 13 amino acids. Germline V gives CDR1 MNHNY, CDR2 SVGAGI (reference sequence). The V and J ends lost 10 bases and 0 bases respectively, with 10 bases between them. The CDR3 DNA reads TGTGCCACGGCACTAGTCTCCTACAATGAGCAGTTCTTC. Protein sequence: CATALVSYNEQFF.

The CDR3 sequence is CASSLAGVYNEQFF. CDR3 coding DNA: TGCGCCAGCAGCTTGGCCGGTGTCTACAATGAGCAGTTCTTC. V usage is TRBV5-1 and J usage is TRBJ2-1; D is unresolved. This CDR3 comprises 14 residues. V dropped 0 bases and J dropped 3 bases, with 7 bases sitting between them. Germline-derived CDR1 and CDR2 are SGHRS and YFSETQ.

The chain carries TRBV19 and TRBJ1-5; D gene unclear. Germline V gene lookup returns CDR1 LNHDA and CDR2 SQIVND (reference sequence). Trimming took 2 bases from V and 3 from J, leaving 14 bases between them. The CDR3 extends over 16 amino acids. The chain's CDR3 is CASSIRWRQNNQPQHF. The CDR3 DNA is TGTGCCAGTAGTATACGCTGGCGGCAGAACAATCAGCCCCAGCATTTT.

CDR3 in DNA: TGTGCCAGCAGCGCGACACGGGGCGGGGAGCTGTTTTTT. Translating gives CASSATRGGELFF. The chain is built from TRBV11-2 and TRBJ2-2, with a tentative D call TRBD2 (5 bases). V lost 5 bases to trimming and J lost 7 bases, with 11 bases between them. In germline, CDR1 is SGHAT, CDR2 FQNNGV. The CDR3 extends over 13 amino acids.